This T cell receptor beta chain was captured in a study of T cells after yellow fever vaccination. Study background: Fractions of low cell number were prepared using SMART-Seq v4 Ultra Low Input.

A 5'RACE template-switching step, the method used to make TCR cDNA, added a universal primer site and UMIs. Via MiXCR, TCRdb re-called the 5' RACE reads, giving one row per CDR3 protein. The repertoire holds some 300,000 distinct CDR3 sequences, with roughly 8% as singletons. Per the germline V gene, CDR1 is SGHTA and CDR2 is FQGNSA. CDR3 length: 15 amino acids. V was clipped by 2 bases and J by 9 bases; unmatched bases: 8. This clonotype was picked up a small number of times. What it recognizes is unknown. Study findings and constraints: The secondary T-cell response peaked on day 5, not day 15, but was weaker. Subsequent booster samples again held most clones from primary vaccination (approximately 95% CD4, 88% CD8).

The sequences come from PBMCs, collected around 45 days after the first yellow fever vaccination. The sequence was collected from a man younger than 30 who received the YFV17D yellow fever vaccine. V usage is TRBV7-2 and J usage is TRBJ2-3; 10 bases align to TRBD2. The CDR3 sequence is CASSLTAGGLYTQYF. The CDR3 DNA reads as TGTGCCAGCAGCTTAACAGCGGGGGGGCTTTACACGCAGTATTTT.